The 9 T cell receptor beta chains presented below share a single source sample, sequenced in a study of post-analysis software for immune sequencing data. Study results and caveats: Five TRBV segments (TRBV5-6, TRBV5-1 and TRBV20-1 among them) occurred more frequently in patients than in controls.

Unique-molecular-identifier-tagged TCR beta cDNA libraries were used. MiXCR, applied by TCRdb to the PCR reads, yields one record per CDR3 protein. The top ten clones hold roughly an eighth of a sample with 380,000 or so distinct CDR3 sequences, approximately 33% of them seen once. Their cognate antigens are unknown. The sequencing input was blood. The origin of the receptors is a girl aged 5-17 years with multiple sclerosis.

This clonotype was seen only a few times. The CDR3 protein is CATSRDPESYNEQFF. CDR3 DNA sequence: TGTGCCACCAGCAGAGATCCCGAGAGCTACAATGAGCAGTTCTTC. The genes are TRBV15 and TRBJ2-1; D unclear. Looked up from germline, CDR1 is LNHNV and CDR2 is YYDKDF (reference sequence). This CDR3 comprises 15 residues. Trimming stripped 0 bases from V and 3 bases from J, with 9 bases between.

This clonotype has a count of ten or more. The genes are TRBV7-3 and TRBJ2-3; D may be TRBD1 (6 bases). Trimming removed 2 bases from V and 3 bases from J, with 12 bases in between. The CDR3 is made up of 15 amino acids. The V gene's germline CDR1 is SGHTA and CDR2 FQGTGA. The CDR3 loop reads CASSLQGPLTDTQYF. DNA for the CDR3: TGTGCCAGCAGCTTACAGGGGCCGTTAACAGATACGCAGTATTTT.

This clonotype appeared a few times. The chain is built from TRBV7-3 and TRBJ2-7; 9 bases line up with TRBD1. V gave up 5 bases and J gave up 5 bases; unmatched junction bases: 13. CDR1 and CDR2 from the germline V gene are SGHTA and FQGTGA. There are 16 residues in the CDR3. This CDR3 reads CASSTRTGTGYHEQYF. The CDR3 DNA is TGTGCCAGCAGCACCCGGACCGGGACAGGGTACCACGAGCAGTACTTC.

The chain employs TRBV3-1 and TRBJ1-1, with no clear D. V was shortened by 3 bases and J by 4 bases, with 6 bases between the two germline ends. Germline-derived CDR1 and CDR2 are LGHDT and YNNKEL (reference sequence). The CDR3 has 12 residues. CDR3 coding DNA: TGTGCCAGCAGCCAGTCGATCACTGAAGCTTTCTTT. Its translation is CASSQSITEAFF.

The chain uses TRBV6-5 and TRBJ1-4; D remains unclear. CDR3 length equals 15 residues. The germline gives CDR1 MNHEY, CDR2 SVGAGI. V lost 6 bases, J lost 0 bases, and 11 bases lay in between. The CDR3, as DNA: TGTGCCAGCAGCCCAACGAGGGCAACTAATGAAAAACTGTTTTTT. Protein product: CASSPTRATNEKLFF.

The rearrangement joins TRBV5-1 to TRBJ2-5, with 9 bases identical to TRBD2. Germline V gene data show CDR1 as SGHRS and CDR2 as YFSETQ. V shed 7 bases and J 4 bases; nucleotides not matched to a gene: 11. The CDR3 spans 15 residues. CDR3 coding DNA: TGCGCCAGCGCTAGGGCTAGCGGGGCCCCAGAGACCCAGTACTTC. Amino acids: CASARASGAPETQYF.

The J gene is TRBJ2-3, the V gene TRBV12-3 or TRBV12-4, with TRBD1 identical over 9 bases. This CDR3 contains 14 residues. V was pared by 5 bases and J by 5 bases, with 5 bases of the junction left unmatched. The CDR3, as DNA: TGTGCCAGCAGTCCGGGACAGGGAATAGATACGCAGTATTTT. It is translated as CASSPGQGIDTQYF.

About this clonotype itself: A junction end diverges from the germline sequence, so it may reflect a read error. The chain joins TRBV4-3 to TRBJ2-7; unclear D gene. The J call may not be correct, given that the DNA end is closer to TRBJ2-5. From germline, CDR1 is LGHNA and CDR2 YSLEER. This CDR3 region has 13 residues. The CDR3 sequence is CASCQTFTETQYF. DNA of the CDR3: TGCGCCAGCTGCCAGACATTTACAGAGACCCAGTACTTC.

The table lists this clonotype with a few counts. The CDR3 spells CASSLGQGISYEQYF. CDR3 bases: TGTGCCAGCAGTTTAGGACAGGGAATTTCCTACGAGCAGTACTTC. V usage is TRBV12-3 or TRBV12-4 and J usage is TRBJ2-7, with 7 bases aligning to TRBD1. The CDR3 has 15 amino acids. Losses at the gene ends were 1 base for V and 1 base for J; bases not matched to a gene: 4.